These T cell receptor beta chains were read from a single sample in a study of cytomegalovirus exposure and HLA in healthy donors. The data were produced by immunoSEQ multiplex PCR, yet TCRdb's version contains in-frame clones alone and is incomplete. Among under 150,000 clones listed, approximately 70% were seen once. Sequencing used PBMCs. Receptors were obtained from a woman aged 40 to 50 in good health and CMV-seropositive. The CDR3 runs from the conserved cysteine through the conserved F or W. The order of the fields is J gene, D gene, V gene, clone size, CDR3 DNA, CDR3 protein. D genes are given only for firm matches. Not all rows give a size; the values are once, few, many and, for expanded clones, a class.

TRBJ2-7 . TRBV7-8 . TGTGCCAGCAGCGTGGACACGACGACCTACGAGCAGTACTTC CASSVDTTTYEQYF
TRBJ2-1 . TRBV27 few TGTGCCAGCAGTCCAAGCAGCGGGTTTGAGCAGTTCTTC CASSPSSGFEQFF
TRBJ2-7 TRBD2 TRBV7-2 . TGTGCCAGCAGCTTAGCGGGGGCTAGCGGGAAAACCTACGAGCAGTACTTC CASSLAGASGKTYEQYF
TRBJ2-7 TRBD2 TRBV9 . TGTGCCAGCAGCGCGGCGGGGGGGGGCTACGAGCAGTACTTC CASSAAGGGYEQYF
TRBJ2-7 TRBD2 TRBV19 . TGTGCTAGTAGTATCGGGACTAGTCAGTACGAGCAGTACTTC CASSIGTSQYEQYF
TRBJ2-1 TRBD1 TRBV7-3 . TGTGCCAGCAGCTCCCCGGGACAGGGCTACAATGAGCAGTTCTTC CASSSPGQGYNEQFF
TRBJ1-5 . TRBV7-3 . TGTGCCAGCAGCCAGAATAGCAATCAGCCCCAGCATTTT CASSQNSNQPQHF
TRBJ2-5 . TRBV7-9 . TGTGCCAGCAGCTCTCCGGGAAAACAAGAGACCCAGTACTTC CASSSPGKQETQYF
TRBJ2-5 TRBD2 TRBV7-2 few TGTGCCAGCAGCTGGGGGACTAGCGCCCAAGAGACCCAGTACTTC CASSWGTSAQETQYF
TRBJ2-2 . TRBV11-2 . TGTGCCAGCAGCCAAACAGTTTGGGGGCGCGGCGGGGAGCTGTTTTTT CASSQTVWGRGGELFF
TRBJ2-1 TRBD2 TRBV7-3 . TGTGCCAGCAGCTTTCTCCCCAGCGGGGGGAATGAGCAGTTCTTC CASSFLPSGGNEQFF
TRBJ2-7 . TRBV11-2 . TGTGCCAGCAGCCTTCCAGGACAGTGGTCCTACGAGCAGTACTTC CASSLPGQWSYEQYF
TRBJ2-5 TRBD2 TRBV5-4 few TGTGCCAGCAGCTTGGGTCCCTTAGCGGGAGGGCCCTCGGAGACCCAGTACTTC CASSLGPLAGGPSETQYF
TRBJ2-1 . TRBV5-1 . TGCGCCAGCAGCTTGGCAGGGCCCCGCAATGAGCAGTTCTTC CASSLAGPRNEQFF
TRBJ1-1 . TRBV2 . TGTGCCAGCAACAGGGCCACTGAAGCTTTCTTT CASNRATEAFF
TRBJ2-1 . TRBV6-1 few TGTGCCAGCAGTGAAGGAACGGGAGTGGATGAGCAGTTCTTC CASSEGTGVDEQFF
TRBJ2-7 TRBD1 TRBV10-2 . TGCGCCAGCAGTACACCGGGACAGGGACCCAGCTCCTACGAGCAGTACTTC CASSTPGQGPSSYEQYF
TRBJ2-1 . TRBV7-8 . TGTGCCAGCAGCTTAAGCGGAGAATTAAACAATGAGCAGTTCTTC CASSLSGELNNEQFF
TRBJ1-5 . TRBV19 . TGTGCCAGTAGTATAGGCAGGGTGCAGCCCCAGCATTTT CASSIGRVQPQHF
TRBJ1-2 . TRBV27 . TGTGCCAGCAGTTCCAGTGCTAACTATGGCTACACCTTC CASSSSANYGYTF
TRBJ2-7 . TRBV11-2 . TGTGCCAGCAGCTGGGGGGCGGGGGTGGTCGAGCAGTACTTC CASSWGAGVVEQYF
TRBJ1-1 TRBD1 TRBV2 few TGTGCCAGTTTAGGACAGGGTGAAGCTTTCTTT CASLGQGEAFF
TRBJ2-7 TRBD2 TRBV7-2 few TGTGCCAGCAGCTTGGGCCTAGCGGGGTACGAGCAGTACTTC CASSLGLAGYEQYF
TRBJ2-2 TRBD1 TRBV5-1 . TGCGCCAGCAGCTTGAGACAGGGTAGCGGGGAGCTGTTTTTT CASSLRQGSGELFF
TRBJ2-6 . TRBV4-2 . TGTGCCAGCAGCCCACAGGGCCGCAGCTCTGGGGCCAACGTCCTGACTTTC CASSPQGRSSGANVLTF
TRBJ1-1 . TRBV6-1 . TGTGCCAGCAGTTTAGGGGTAGGAGCTTTCTTT CASSLGVGAFF
TRBJ1-4 . TRBV7-9 . TGTTCCAGCAGCCCGGGGTCTGGACTGTTTTTT CSSSPGSGLFF
TRBJ1-1 TRBD1 TRBV5-1 . TGCGCCAGCAGCACACCGGGACAGGGGGCTGCTGAAGCTTTCTTT CASSTPGQGAAEAFF
TRBJ2-1 TRBD2 TRBV25-1 . TGTGCCAGCAGTGCTACTAGCGGGGGTTACAATGAGCAGTTCTTC CASSATSGGYNEQFF
TRBJ2-7 . TRBV4-3 . TGCGCCAGCAGCCAAGATCAAGCCCTAGTACGGGACGAGCAGTACTTC CASSQDQALVRDEQYF
TRBJ1-2 TRBD1 TRBV29-1 . TGCAGCGTCGAGACCCAGGGGGGATATGGCTACACCTTC CSVETQGGYGYTF
TRBJ1-2 . TRBV27 . TGTGCCAGCAGTCCCCGTAGGGGATTTAACTATGGCTACACCTTC CASSPRRGFNYGYTF
TRBJ2-3 TRBD1 TRBV5-1 . TGCGCCAGCAGCATCGACAGGGCAACAGATACGCAGTATTTT CASSIDRATDTQYF
TRBJ2-3 . TRBV7-2 . TGTGCCAGCAGCTTATCAGGGCAAGGAGATACGCAGTATTTT CASSLSGQGDTQYF
TRBJ2-7 . TRBV7-9 . TGTGCCAGCAGCTTAGACAGCGGGTCTTACGAGCAGTACTTC CASSLDSGSYEQYF
TRBJ1-2 TRBD1 TRBV2 . TGTGCCAGCAACAGGGGGTCAAGGTATGGCTACACCTTC CASNRGSRYGYTF
TRBJ2-1 . TRBV5-1 . TGCGCCAGCAGCTTGGAGGTCCGGGTGGTGGGCAATGAGCAGTTCTTC CASSLEVRVVGNEQFF
TRBJ1-6 TRBD1 TRBV30 . TGTGCCTGGGAGGGACAGGGGATTTCACCCCTCCACTTT CAWEGQGISPLHF
TRBJ2-7 . TRBV27 . TGTGCCAGCAGTTTATCCCAGACAGCCTACGAGCAGTACTTC CASSLSQTAYEQYF
TRBJ1-1 TRBD1 TRBV7-9 few TGTGCCAGCAGCTCCGGGACAGCCCTGCGCGAGGAAGCTTTCTTT CASSSGTALREEAFF
TRBJ1-1 . TRBV5-6 . TGTGCCAGCAGCTTCTGGACACTTGAAGCTTTCTTT CASSFWTLEAFF